A single sample is the source of the 3 T cell receptor beta chains below, sequenced in a study of Ad26.COV2.S vaccination and SARS-CoV-2 variants. Produced via immunoSEQ multiplex PCR; TCRdb's table is partial and in-frame only. The sample lists 350,000 to 500,000 clones, less than 95% occurring once. Sample treatment: 15 to 20 received Ad26.COV2.S at low or high dose, single or two shots; a few received placebo; per-sample allocation not given. The study sampled participants on day 63 after the first vaccine or placebo injection. Here the sequenced sample was peripheral blood, taken in a trial of Ad26.COV2.S vaccine versus placebo. All receptors derive from a person between 18 and 65 years old who received the Ad26.COV2.S COVID-19 vaccine or a placebo.

The rearrangement links TRBV7-9 to TRBJ2-2, with 8 bases fitting TRBD1. The germline V gene has CDR1 SEHNR and CDR2 FQNEAQ (reference sequence). The CDR3 has 17 residues. The V segment lost 3 bases and the J segment 1 base; nucleotides outside the gene matches: 7. The CDR3 coding sequence is TGTGCCAGCAGCTTTGCCCGGGACAGGCTGAACACCGGGGAGCTGTTTTTT. Translation: CASSFARDRLNTGELFF.

The J gene is TRBJ2-5, the V gene TRBV5-1, with D possibly matching TRBD2 (6 bases). With 1 base removed from V and 1 base from J, the gap between germline ends came to 11 bases. Germline CDR1 reads SGHRS; CDR2 reads YFSETQ. CDR3 length equals 15 residues. The CDR3 bases are TGCGCCAGCAGCTTGAGTGGGACTGTCCAAGAGACCCAGTACTTC. Translation gives CASSLSGTVQETQYF.

The chain recombines TRBV12-2 with TRBJ2-7; TRBD1 reflects the table's D call only, with no check against the DNA. TRBV12-2 is marked as a pseudogene. This CDR3 is 15 amino acids long. The CDR3 DNA sequence: TGTGCAAGTCGCTGGACAGGTCTCTCCTCCTACGAGCAGTACTTC. Its protein is CASRWTGLSSYEQYF.